The TCR beta chain under discussion was sequenced for a study of T-cell memory formation after mild COVID-19. General study points: The authors left the SARS-CoV-2 specificity of second-wave clones peaking on day 37 unconfirmed.

TCRdb used MiXCR to reprocess the 5' RACE reads, holding one entry per CDR3 protein. Of under 300,000 distinct CDR3 sequences in the sample, approximately 9% are singletons; the top ten hold roughly 21%. With V trimmed by 4 bases and J by 1 base, 7 bases remained unmatched. The CDR3 length is 17 residues. CDR1 and CDR2 (germline): SGHNT, YYREEE (reference sequence). Details on this clonotype: Its antigen is unknown.

The specimen was PBMCs or a T cell subset sorted from them (not recorded which). This clonotype was obtained from a man between 18 and 35 years old who had mild COVID-19 (a few samples of this study predate the infection). Cell type and time point are not known. The chain joins TRBV5-4 to TRBJ2-6, with 8 bases fitting TRBD1. The CDR3 protein is CASSPDRGLSGANVLTF. The CDR3 DNA follows: TGTGCCAGCAGCCCCGACAGGGGTCTATCTGGGGCCAACGTCCTGACTTTC.